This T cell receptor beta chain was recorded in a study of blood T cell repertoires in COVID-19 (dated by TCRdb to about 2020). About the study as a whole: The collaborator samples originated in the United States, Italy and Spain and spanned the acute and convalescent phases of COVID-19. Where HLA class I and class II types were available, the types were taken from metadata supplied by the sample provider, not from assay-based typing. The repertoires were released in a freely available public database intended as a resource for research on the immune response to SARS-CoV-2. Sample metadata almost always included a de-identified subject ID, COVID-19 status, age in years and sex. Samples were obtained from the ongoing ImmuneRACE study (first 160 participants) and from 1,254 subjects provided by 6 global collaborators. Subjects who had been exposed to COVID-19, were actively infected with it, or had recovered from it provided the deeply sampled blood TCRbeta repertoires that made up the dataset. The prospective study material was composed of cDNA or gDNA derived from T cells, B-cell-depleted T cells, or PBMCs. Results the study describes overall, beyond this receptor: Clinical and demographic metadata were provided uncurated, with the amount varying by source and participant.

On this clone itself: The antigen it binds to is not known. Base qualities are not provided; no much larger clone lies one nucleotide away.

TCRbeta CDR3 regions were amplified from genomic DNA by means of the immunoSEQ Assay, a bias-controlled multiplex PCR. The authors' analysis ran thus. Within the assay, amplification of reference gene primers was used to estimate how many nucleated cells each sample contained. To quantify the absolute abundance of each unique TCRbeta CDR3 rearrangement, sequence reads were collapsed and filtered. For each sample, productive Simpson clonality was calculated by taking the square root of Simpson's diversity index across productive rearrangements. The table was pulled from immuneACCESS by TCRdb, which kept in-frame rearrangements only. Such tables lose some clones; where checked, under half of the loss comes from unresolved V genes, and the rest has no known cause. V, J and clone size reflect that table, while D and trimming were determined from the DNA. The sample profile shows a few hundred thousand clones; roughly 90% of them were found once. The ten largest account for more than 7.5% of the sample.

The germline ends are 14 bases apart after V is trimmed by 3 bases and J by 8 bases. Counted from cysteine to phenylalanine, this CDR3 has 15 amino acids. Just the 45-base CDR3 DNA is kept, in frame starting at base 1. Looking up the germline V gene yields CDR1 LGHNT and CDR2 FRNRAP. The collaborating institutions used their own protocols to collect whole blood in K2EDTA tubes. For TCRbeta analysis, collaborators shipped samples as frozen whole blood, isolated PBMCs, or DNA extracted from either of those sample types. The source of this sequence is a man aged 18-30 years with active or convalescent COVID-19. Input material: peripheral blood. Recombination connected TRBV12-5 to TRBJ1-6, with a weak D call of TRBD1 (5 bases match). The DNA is TGTGCTAGTGGTTTAGGCCGGCAGGGCTATTCACCCCTCCACTTT. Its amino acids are CASGLGRQGYSPLHF.